Listed below are T cell receptor beta chains from one sample, sequenced in a study of cytomegalovirus exposure and HLA in healthy donors. The protocol was immunoSEQ multiplex PCR, while the TCRdb copy is restricted to in-frame clones and leaves out a portion. This table has approximately 240,000 clones, 82% appearing once. The sequenced sample was PBMCs. Receptors originate from a woman in her 40s in good health and CMV-seropositive. Each CDR3 is given with its conserved first and last residue. D genes are given only for firm matches. Where a row states a size, it is once, few, many or the class of an expanded clone; other rows omit it.

J gene: TRBJ1-2; D gene: NA; V gene: TRBV6-6; clone size: NA; CDR3 protein: CASSYSTVNYGYTF; CDR3 DNA: TGTGCCAGCAGTTACTCCACAGTGAACTATGGCTACACCTTC
J gene: TRBJ2-2; D gene: TRBD1; V gene: TRBV11-3; clone size: NA; CDR3 protein: CASSLDKWGQGNTGELFF; CDR3 DNA: TGTGCCAGCAGCTTAGATAAATGGGGACAGGGTAATACCGGGGAGCTGTTTTTT
J gene: TRBJ2-1; D gene: TRBD2; V gene: TRBV2; clone size: NA; CDR3 protein: CASSSPGLASYNEQFF; CDR3 DNA: TGTGCCAGCAGTTCTCCGGGACTAGCAAGCTACAATGAGCAGTTCTTC
J gene: TRBJ1-5; D gene: NA; V gene: TRBV6-5; clone size: NA; CDR3 protein: CATRDMSNQPQHF; CDR3 DNA: TGTGCCACCAGGGACATGAGCAATCAGCCCCAGCATTTT
J gene: TRBJ2-7; D gene: NA; V gene: TRBV28; clone size: once; CDR3 protein: CASSGPDTSYEQYF; CDR3 DNA: TGTGCCAGCAGCGGACCGGACACCTCCTACGAGCAGTACTTC
J gene: TRBJ2-1; D gene: TRBD2; V gene: TRBV4-3; clone size: NA; CDR3 protein: CASSLGLAGAAEQFF; CDR3 DNA: TGCGCCAGCAGCCTGGGACTAGCGGGTGCGGCCGAGCAGTTCTTC
J gene: TRBJ1-2; D gene: NA; V gene: TRBV7-2; clone size: NA; CDR3 protein: CASSLASSDYYGYTF; CDR3 DNA: TGTGCCAGCAGCTTAGCCTCCTCTGACTACTATGGCTACACCTTC
J gene: TRBJ1-4; D gene: TRBD1; V gene: TRBV7-9; clone size: NA; CDR3 protein: CASSFGTANEKLFF; CDR3 DNA: TGTGCCAGCAGCTTTGGGACAGCTAATGAAAAACTGTTTTTT
J gene: TRBJ2-1; D gene: NA; V gene: TRBV29-1; clone size: NA; CDR3 protein: CSATARASMNEQFF; CDR3 DNA: TGCAGCGCTACCGCCCGCGCCTCAATGAATGAGCAGTTCTTC
J gene: TRBJ2-1; D gene: TRBD1; V gene: TRBV15; clone size: NA; CDR3 protein: CATSSGTGGRGYNEQFF; CDR3 DNA: TGTGCCACCAGCAGTGGTACAGGGGGCAGGGGGTACAATGAGCAGTTCTTC
J gene: TRBJ1-4; D gene: TRBD1; V gene: TRBV5-1; clone size: few; CDR3 protein: CASSLTGAGEKLFF; CDR3 DNA: TGCGCCAGCAGCTTGACAGGGGCGGGTGAAAAACTGTTTTTT
J gene: TRBJ1-2; D gene: TRBD1; V gene: TRBV5-1; clone size: NA; CDR3 protein: CASSLGNDRGGYYGYTF; CDR3 DNA: TGCGCCAGCAGCTTGGGAAACGACAGGGGAGGGTACTATGGCTACACCTTC
J gene: TRBJ2-1; D gene: NA; V gene: TRBV7-2; clone size: NA; CDR3 protein: CATSEGLSLDEQFF; CDR3 DNA: TGTGCCACCAGCGAGGGATTATCTTTGGATGAGCAGTTCTTC
J gene: TRBJ1-1; D gene: TRBD1; V gene: TRBV5-4; clone size: NA; CDR3 protein: CASSLGSRTGETEAFF; CDR3 DNA: TGTGCCAGCAGCTTGGGCTCTAGGACAGGTGAAACTGAAGCTTTCTTT
J gene: TRBJ1-6; D gene: TRBD1; V gene: TRBV7-2; clone size: NA; CDR3 protein: CASSSTGGNSPLHF; CDR3 DNA: TGTGCCAGCAGCTCCACAGGGGGTAATTCCCCCCTCCACTTT
J gene: TRBJ1-5; D gene: TRBD1; V gene: TRBV19; clone size: NA; CDR3 protein: CASSGGTGTSGGNQPQHF; CDR3 DNA: TGTGCCAGTAGCGGGGGGACAGGGACCTCAGGGGGCAATCAGCCCCAGCATTTT
J gene: TRBJ2-5; D gene: TRBD1; V gene: TRBV19; clone size: NA; CDR3 protein: CASGPGQGIETQYF; CDR3 DNA: TGTGCCAGCGGTCCGGGACAGGGGATAGAGACCCAGTACTTC
J gene: TRBJ2-5; D gene: TRBD2; V gene: TRBV19; clone size: NA; CDR3 protein: CASSIGPSGKETQYF; CDR3 DNA: TGTGCCAGTAGTATAGGGCCTAGCGGGAAAGAGACCCAGTACTTC
J gene: TRBJ1-2; D gene: NA; V gene: TRBV10-3; clone size: NA; CDR3 protein: CAISDLGVYGYTF; CDR3 DNA: TGTGCCATCAGTGATTTAGGGGTCTATGGCTACACCTTC
J gene: TRBJ2-2; D gene: NA; V gene: TRBV9; clone size: NA; CDR3 protein: CASSVALGPNTGELFF; CDR3 DNA: TGTGCCAGCAGCGTAGCACTGGGCCCGAACACCGGGGAGCTGTTTTTT
J gene: TRBJ1-1; D gene: NA; V gene: TRBV7-8; clone size: NA; CDR3 protein: CASSLTRWLNTEAFF; CDR3 DNA: TGTGCCAGCAGCCTAACCAGGTGGTTGAACACTGAAGCTTTCTTT
J gene: TRBJ2-5; D gene: NA; V gene: TRBV7-9; clone size: NA; CDR3 protein: CASSFGGETQYF; CDR3 DNA: TGTGCCAGCAGCTTCGGGGGAGAGACCCAGTACTTC
J gene: TRBJ2-3; D gene: TRBD2; V gene: TRBV2; clone size: NA; CDR3 protein: CASSAKRGFTDTQYF; CDR3 DNA: TGTGCCAGCAGTGCCAAGCGGGGATTCACAGATACGCAGTATTTT
J gene: TRBJ2-7; D gene: TRBD1; V gene: TRBV18; clone size: few; CDR3 protein: CASSDRDRASYEQYF; CDR3 DNA: TGTGCCAGCTCAGATCGGGACAGAGCCTCCTACGAGCAGTACTTC
J gene: TRBJ1-1; D gene: TRBD1; V gene: TRBV7-2; clone size: NA; CDR3 protein: CASSSQTGDTEAFF; CDR3 DNA: TGTGCCAGCAGCTCCCAGACAGGGGACACTGAAGCTTTCTTT
J gene: TRBJ2-7; D gene: TRBD2; V gene: TRBV5-1; clone size: NA; CDR3 protein: CASSPRLAGGYEQYF; CDR3 DNA: TGCGCCAGCAGCCCCCGACTAGCGGGAGGATACGAGCAGTACTTC
J gene: TRBJ2-2; D gene: NA; V gene: TRBV25-1; clone size: few; CDR3 protein: CASSEWGEQGNTGELFF; CDR3 DNA: TGTGCCAGCAGTGAATGGGGCGAACAGGGAAACACCGGGGAGCTGTTTTTT
J gene: TRBJ2-3; D gene: TRBD2; V gene: TRBV7-3; clone size: once; CDR3 protein: CASSSRGASGISTDTQYF; CDR3 DNA: TGTGCCAGCAGCTCCCGGGGCGCTAGCGGGATTAGCACAGATACGCAGTATTTT
J gene: TRBJ1-2; D gene: NA; V gene: TRBV5-1; clone size: NA; CDR3 protein: CASSLSSPGKRGYTF; CDR3 DNA: TGCGCCAGCAGCTTGTCCTCACCAGGCAAACGGGGCTACACCTTC
J gene: TRBJ2-7; D gene: NA; V gene: TRBV7-8; clone size: NA; CDR3 protein: CASSSSPGNGYEQYF; CDR3 DNA: TGTGCCAGCAGCTCTTCACCGGGGAACGGGTACGAGCAGTACTTC
J gene: TRBJ1-2; D gene: NA; V gene: TRBV7-9; clone size: once; CDR3 protein: CASSWDTPYGYTF; CDR3 DNA: TGTGCCAGCAGCTGGGACACCCCTTATGGCTACACCTTC
J gene: TRBJ2-2; D gene: NA; V gene: TRBV2; clone size: NA; CDR3 protein: CASHWGPVNTGELFF; CDR3 DNA: TGTGCCAGCCATTGGGGCCCGGTGAACACCGGGGAGCTGTTTTTT
J gene: TRBJ2-7; D gene: TRBD1; V gene: TRBV6-1; clone size: NA; CDR3 protein: CASRFGTGGHEQYF; CDR3 DNA: TGTGCCAGCAGATTCGGGACAGGGGGGCACGAGCAGTACTTC
J gene: TRBJ2-5; D gene: TRBD1; V gene: TRBV7-8; clone size: NA; CDR3 protein: CASSLARTGGQETQYF; CDR3 DNA: TGTGCCAGCAGCTTAGCGAGGACAGGGGGCCAGGAGACCCAGTACTTC
J gene: TRBJ2-7; D gene: TRBD1; V gene: TRBV6-5; clone size: NA; CDR3 protein: CASSLGTGSSEQYF; CDR3 DNA: TGTGCCAGCAGTTTGGGGACAGGGTCGAGCGAGCAGTACTTC
J gene: TRBJ1-1; D gene: NA; V gene: TRBV29-1; clone size: NA; CDR3 protein: CSAVRVLNTEAFF; CDR3 DNA: TGCAGCGCCGTGAGGGTATTGAACACTGAAGCTTTCTTT
J gene: TRBJ1-1; D gene: NA; V gene: TRBV28; clone size: few; CDR3 protein: CASMGHGAGNTEAFF; CDR3 DNA: TGTGCCAGCATGGGGCATGGGGCTGGGAACACTGAAGCTTTCTTT
J gene: TRBJ1-2; D gene: NA; V gene: TRBV4-1; clone size: NA; CDR3 protein: CASSVETGSNYGYTF; CDR3 DNA: TGCGCCAGCAGCGTAGAAACAGGATCTAACTATGGCTACACCTTC
J gene: TRBJ2-5; D gene: NA; V gene: TRBV4-1; clone size: NA; CDR3 protein: CASSRQIQETQYF; CDR3 DNA: TGCGCCAGCAGCCGACAGATCCAAGAGACCCAGTACTTC
J gene: TRBJ2-1; D gene: TRBD1; V gene: TRBV11-3; clone size: NA; CDR3 protein: CASSPGQGFDEQFF; CDR3 DNA: TGTGCCAGCAGCCCGGGACAGGGTTTCGATGAGCAGTTCTTC
J gene: TRBJ1-2; D gene: NA; V gene: TRBV7-2; clone size: NA; CDR3 protein: CASSTQQGTVFYGYTF; CDR3 DNA: TGTGCCAGCAGCACCCAGCAGGGTACGGTTTTCTATGGCTACACCTTC
J gene: TRBJ2-1; D gene: TRBD2; V gene: TRBV9; clone size: NA; CDR3 protein: CASSPGTSGVYNEQFF; CDR3 DNA: TGTGCCAGCAGCCCAGGGACTAGCGGGGTATACAATGAGCAGTTCTTC
J gene: TRBJ2-1; D gene: NA; V gene: TRBV25-1; clone size: NA; CDR3 protein: CASIQYPNNEQFF; CDR3 DNA: TGTGCCAGCATTCAGTACCCCAACAATGAGCAGTTCTTC
J gene: TRBJ2-2; D gene: NA; V gene: TRBV4-3; clone size: NA; CDR3 protein: CASSHPTSFNTGELFF; CDR3 DNA: TGCGCCAGCAGCCACCCGACTAGTTTTAACACCGGGGAGCTGTTTTTT
J gene: TRBJ2-3; D gene: TRBD2; V gene: TRBV6-6; clone size: NA; CDR3 protein: CASKRGGHTDTQYF; CDR3 DNA: TGTGCCAGCAAACGGGGGGGACACACAGATACGCAGTATTTT
J gene: TRBJ1-4; D gene: NA; V gene: TRBV5-6; clone size: NA; CDR3 protein: CASSPRGPTNEKLFF; CDR3 DNA: TGTGCCAGCAGCCCTAGAGGGCCAACTAATGAAAAACTGTTTTTT
J gene: TRBJ2-7; D gene: TRBD2; V gene: TRBV7-9; clone size: NA; CDR3 protein: CSSSLIRGEAYEQYF; CDR3 DNA: TGTTCCAGCAGCTTAATTCGGGGGGAGGCCTACGAGCAGTACTTC
J gene: TRBJ2-1; D gene: NA; V gene: TRBV7-3; clone size: few; CDR3 protein: CASSLGTWDEQFF; CDR3 DNA: TGTGCCAGCAGCTTAGGGACTTGGGATGAGCAGTTCTTC